This T cell receptor beta chain was profiled in a study of blood T cell repertoires in COVID-19. In the source study's methods: For nucleated cells, counts were estimated from reference gene primer amplification. Assay used: immunoSEQ multiplex PCR; TCRdb lists only in-frame clones, some missing. The D gene and trimming were derived from the DNA, and the V and J assignments and clone size from that table. The table shows approximately 310,000 clones, with roughly 84% occurring only once. The sample taken for sequencing was peripheral blood. This receptor was identified in a man in his fifties with active or convalescent COVID-19.

The CDR3, as DNA: TGCGCCAGCAGCCCCCTTGGCAATCAGCCCCAGCATTTT. This encodes CASSPLGNQPQHF. The chain combines TRBV4-1 with TRBJ1-5, with D uncertain. Deletions cut 4 bases from V and 2 bases from J, with 6 bases between. In germline, CDR1 is MGHRA, CDR2 YSYEKL. The CDR3 extends over 13 amino acids.